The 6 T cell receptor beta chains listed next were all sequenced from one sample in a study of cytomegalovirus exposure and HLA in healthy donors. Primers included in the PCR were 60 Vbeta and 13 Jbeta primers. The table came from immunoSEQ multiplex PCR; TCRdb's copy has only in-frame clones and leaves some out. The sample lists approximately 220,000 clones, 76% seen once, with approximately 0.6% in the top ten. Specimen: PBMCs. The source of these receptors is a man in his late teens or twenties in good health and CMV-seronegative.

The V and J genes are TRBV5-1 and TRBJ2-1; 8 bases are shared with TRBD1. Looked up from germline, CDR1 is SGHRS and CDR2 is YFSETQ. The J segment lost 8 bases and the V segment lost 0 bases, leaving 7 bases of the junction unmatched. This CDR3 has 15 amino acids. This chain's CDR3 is CASSLVPGGRDEQFF. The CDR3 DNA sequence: TGCGCCAGCAGCTTGGTACCAGGGGGCAGGGATGAGCAGTTCTTC.

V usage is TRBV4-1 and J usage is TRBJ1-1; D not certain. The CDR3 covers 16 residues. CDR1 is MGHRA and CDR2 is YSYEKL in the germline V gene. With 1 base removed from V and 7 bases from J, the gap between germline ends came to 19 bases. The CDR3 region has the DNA TGCGCCAGCAGCCAAGTGGTACAGCCCAGGTACTTTGAAGCTTTCTTT. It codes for CASSQVVQPRYFEAFF.

CDR3 DNA sequence: TGTGCCAGCAGCCCATCCATCGACAGCGCAACTAATGAAAAACTGTTTTTT. Encoded protein: CASSPSIDSATNEKLFF. V and J are TRBV5-5 and TRBJ1-4; D might be TRBD1 (5 bases). CDR1 and CDR2 (germline): SGHKS, YYEKEE (reference sequence). V was trimmed by 4 bases and J by 0 bases, leaving 16 bases between them. The CDR3 runs 17 residues.

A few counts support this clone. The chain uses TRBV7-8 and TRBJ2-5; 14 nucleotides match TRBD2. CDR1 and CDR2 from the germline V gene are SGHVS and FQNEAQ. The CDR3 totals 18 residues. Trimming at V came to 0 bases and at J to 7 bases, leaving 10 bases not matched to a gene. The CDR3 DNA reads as TGTGCCAGCAGCTTAGCGGGCGGGACTAGCGGGAGCACTGGGACCCAGTACTTC. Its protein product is CASSLAGGTSGSTGTQYF.

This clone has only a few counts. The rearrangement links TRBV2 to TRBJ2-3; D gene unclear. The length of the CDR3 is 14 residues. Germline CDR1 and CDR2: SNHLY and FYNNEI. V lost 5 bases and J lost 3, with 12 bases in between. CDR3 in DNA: TGTGCCAGCAGTTCCATACGGGTGACAGATACGCAGTATTTT. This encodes CASSSIRVTDTQYF.

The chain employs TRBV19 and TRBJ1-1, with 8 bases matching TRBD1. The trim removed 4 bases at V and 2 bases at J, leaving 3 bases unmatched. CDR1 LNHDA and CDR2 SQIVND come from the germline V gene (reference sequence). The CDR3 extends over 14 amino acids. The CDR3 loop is CASSTGQGNTEAFF. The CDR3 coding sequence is TGTGCCAGTAGTACCGGACAGGGAAACACTGAAGCTTTCTTT.